Listed below are T cell receptor beta chains from one sample, sequenced in a study of T cell responses to AZD1222 COVID-19 vaccine. TCRdb keeps only in-frame clones here, not all; method: immunoSEQ multiplex PCR. The profile shows fewer than 150,000 clones, around 89% of them singletons. The specimen was peripheral blood, collected 28 days after the second AZD1222 dose. These receptors were obtained from an adult who received the AZD1222 COVID-19 vaccine. Both conserved end residues are part of each CDR3. The D gene is left open where the match is weak. A clone size is listed for some rows: how often the clone was seen (once, few, many), or a class if it is expanded.

V gene	D gene	J gene	clone size	CDR3 protein	CDR3 DNA
TRBV10-1	TRBD1	TRBJ1-1	-	CASSPGTAMNTEAFF	TGCGCCAGCAGCCCCGGGACAGCAATGAACACTGAAGCTTTCTTT
TRBV28	TRBD1	TRBJ1-4	-	CASSLQTGGHEKLFF	TGTGCCAGCAGTTTACAGACAGGGGGACATGAAAAACTGTTTTTT
TRBV6-5	-	TRBJ2-2	once	CASSYGAIGELFF	TGTGCCAGCAGTTACGGGGCAATCGGGGAGCTGTTTTTT
TRBV18	-	TRBJ1-5	-	CASSSTATGSGQPQHF	TGTGCCAGCTCATCTACCGCTACAGGGTCAGGGCAGCCCCAGCATTTT
TRBV3-1/TRBV3-2	-	TRBJ2-7	few	CASSQRPYEQYF	TGTGCCAGCAGCCAGCGACCCTACGAGCAGTACTTC
TRBV10-2	TRBD2	TRBJ2-5	-	CASGGLEGGTQYF	TGCGCCAGCGGGGGACTAGAAGGGGGGACCCAGTACTTC
TRBV30	-	TRBJ1-2	-	CAWSRDRTSSAGYTF	TGTGCCTGGAGTCGAGACAGGACCTCTTCTGCTGGCTACACCTTC
TRBV6-6	-	TRBJ1-5	-	CASHGGGLSVQPQHF	TGTGCCAGCCATGGGGGAGGCCTTAGCGTTCAGCCCCAGCATTTT
TRBV3-1/TRBV3-2	TRBD2	TRBJ2-1	once	CASTGTSGTLGNEQFF	TGTGCCAGCACCGGGACTAGCGGGACGCTGGGAAATGAGCAGTTCTTC
TRBV9	-	TRBJ1-1	-	CASSVIPEGNTEAFF	TGTGCCAGCAGCGTGATTCCCGAAGGGAACACTGAAGCTTTCTTT
TRBV10-2	TRBD1	TRBJ2-7	-	CATRKTGGEQYF	TGCGCCACCAGAAAAACAGGGGGCGAGCAGTACTTC
TRBV19	-	TRBJ1-5	-	CASLFQDGSNQPQHF	TGTGCCAGCCTCTTTCAGGACGGTAGCAATCAGCCCCAGCATTTT
TRBV30	TRBD1	TRBJ1-2	-	CASHRDRGDGYTF	TGTGCCTCTCACCGGGACAGGGGGGATGGCTACACCTTC
TRBV3-1/TRBV3-2	-	TRBJ2-1	-	CASSPRGGSYNEQFF	TGTGCCAGCAGCCCCCGTGGGGGCTCCTACAATGAGCAGTTCTTC
TRBV6-6	-	TRBJ1-1	-	CASSLSGARTPNTEAFF	TGTGCCAGCAGTCTGTCAGGGGCACGCACCCCGAACACTGAAGCTTTCTTT
TRBV19	TRBD2	TRBJ2-7	-	CASTGTSGREYEQYF	TGTGCCAGTACCGGGACTAGCGGGAGAGAGTACGAGCAGTACTTC
TRBV5-1	TRBD1	TRBJ1-1	-	CASSPGQGLSEAFF	TGCGCCAGCAGTCCGGGACAGGGGCTTTCTGAAGCTTTCTTT
TRBV5-1	-	TRBJ2-3	-	CASSSEGSGTDTQYF	TGCGCCAGCAGCTCCGAGGGGAGTGGGACAGATACGCAGTATTTT
TRBV7-3	TRBD2	TRBJ2-3	once	CASSLTGAAGEGWAQYF	TGTGCCAGCAGCTTAACTGGCGCGGCGGGAGAGGGATGGGCGCAGTATTTT
TRBV9	TRBD2	TRBJ2-7	-	CASSVGVRGGEQYF	TGTGCCAGCAGCGTAGGTGTTCGGGGGGGCGAGCAGTACTTC
TRBV24-1	-	TRBJ1-1	-	CASRGAENTEAFF	TGTGCCTCGAGAGGTGCCGAGAACACTGAAGCTTTCTTT
TRBV2	-	TRBJ1-4	-	CASSEGLGAAEKLFF	TGTGCCAGCAGTGAAGGCTTGGGGGCAGCTGAAAAACTGTTTTTT
TRBV18	-	TRBJ1-2	-	CASSPAEDYANYGYTF	TGTGCCAGCTCACCGGCGGAAGACTATGCTAACTATGGCTACACCTTC
TRBV4-2	-	TRBJ1-5	-	CASSQEGGGGQPQHF	TGTGCCAGCAGCCAAGAAGGTGGGGGTGGACAGCCCCAGCATTTT
TRBV15	TRBD1	TRBJ2-1	-	CATSDTRQGAYNEQFF	TGTGCCACCAGCGATACCAGACAGGGGGCCTACAATGAGCAGTTCTTC
TRBV29-1	-	TRBJ1-5	-	CSVQVGSDQPQHF	TGCAGCGTCCAGGTCGGGTCGGACCAGCCCCAGCATTTT
TRBV11-2	-	TRBJ2-7	-	CASSLTRLGYEQYF	TGTGCCAGCAGCTTAACTCGACTTGGCTACGAGCAGTACTTC
TRBV5-6	-	TRBJ2-7	-	CASSYRDEQYF	TGTGCCAGCAGCTACAGGGACGAGCAGTACTTC
TRBV5-1	-	TRBJ2-1	-	CASSLDTGSYNEQFF	TGCGCCAGCAGCTTGGATACGGGATCCTACAATGAGCAGTTCTTC
TRBV9	TRBD1	TRBJ1-1	-	CASSTTGVRGAEAFF	TGTGCCAGCAGCACGACAGGGGTGAGGGGAGCTGAAGCTTTCTTT
TRBV30	-	TRBJ1-4	-	CAWTPRTGEKLFF	TGTGCCTGGACCCCCAGGACGGGTGAAAAACTGTTTTTT
TRBV7-9	TRBD1	TRBJ1-6	-	CASSLSSGGSPLHF	TGTGCCAGCAGCTTAAGCTCAGGGGGTTCACCCCTCCACTTT
TRBV10-2	-	TRBJ2-5	-	CASFDSGGPETQYF	TGCGCCAGCTTTGATTCAGGGGGGCCGGAGACCCAGTACTTC
TRBV19	-	TRBJ2-2	-	CASSQRVHTGELFF	TGTGCCAGTAGTCAGAGGGTGCACACCGGGGAGCTGTTTTTT
TRBV6-6	TRBD1	TRBJ1-2	-	CASRGGQGEGYTF	TGTGCCAGCAGAGGAGGACAGGGTGAAGGCTACACCTTC
TRBV7-2	TRBD1	TRBJ2-1	-	CASSFGQGVNEQFF	TGTGCCAGCAGCTTCGGACAGGGGGTCAATGAGCAGTTCTTC
TRBV28	-	TRBJ1-2	-	CASTWGGPSTVYGYTF	TGTGCCAGCACCTGGGGGGGACCCTCCACCGTCTATGGCTACACCTTC
TRBV9	-	TRBJ2-1	once	CASNEGGNEQFF	TGTGCCAGCAACGAGGGCGGGAATGAGCAGTTCTTC
TRBV3-1/TRBV3-2	-	TRBJ2-2	-	CASSQGLGTANTGELFF	TGTGCCAGCAGCCAAGGATTAGGGACCGCGAACACCGGGGAGCTGTTTTTT
TRBV3-1/TRBV3-2	-	TRBJ2-2	-	CASSQVFAPNTGELFF	TGTGCCAGCAGCCAAGTATTTGCTCCGAACACCGGGGAGCTGTTTTTT
TRBV6-2/TRBV6-3	-	TRBJ1-1	-	CASSPRGLGRRDTEAFF	TGTGCCAGCAGCCCTCGGGGACTCGGCCGTCGGGACACTGAAGCTTTCTTT
TRBV29-1	TRBD1	TRBJ2-7	-	CSVEVSGTEKQYF	TGCAGCGTTGAGGTCTCCGGGACAGAAAAGCAGTACTTC
TRBV11-2	-	TRBJ2-5	-	CASSYIGDRDKKETQYF	TGTGCCAGCAGCTACATAGGAGACCGGGACAAAAAAGAGACCCAGTACTTC
TRBV29-1	-	TRBJ1-1	-	CSVSGQGTEAFF	TGCAGCGTTAGTGGCCAGGGTACTGAAGCTTTCTTT
TRBV28	TRBD1	TRBJ1-4	-	CASSTTRTGSIKTNEKLFF	TGTGCCAGCAGTACGACCCGGACAGGGTCGATAAAGACTAATGAAAAACTGTTTTTT
TRBV27	-	TRBJ1-2	-	CASSSDNWGRYGYTF	TGTGCCAGCAGTTCGGACAACTGGGGGCGGTATGGCTACACCTTC
TRBV2	TRBD2	TRBJ2-3	-	CAGPSGVADTQYF	TGTGCCGGGCCAAGCGGGGTAGCAGATACGCAGTATTTT
TRBV10-3	TRBD1	TRBJ1-2	-	CATRESTGNNGYTF	TGTGCCACCCGCGAGTCGACAGGGAACAATGGCTACACCTTC
TRBV27	TRBD1	TRBJ1-2	once	CASRTGLDGYTF	TGTGCCAGCAGGACAGGGTTAGATGGCTACACCTTC
TRBV10-2	-	TRBJ1-2	-	CASIPPEGGYGYTF	TGCGCCAGCATTCCCCCAGAAGGAGGCTATGGCTACACCTTC
TRBV19	-	TRBJ2-2	-	CASRIGQKNTGELFF	TGTGCCAGTAGGATCGGACAGAAGAACACCGGGGAGCTGTTTTTT
TRBV29-1	-	TRBJ1-2	-	CSVKGGQTYGYTF	TGCAGCGTTAAGGGAGGGCAGACCTATGGCTACACCTTC
TRBV18	TRBD1	TRBJ1-4	-	CASSPPGTGREKLFF	TGTGCCAGCTCACCACCCGGGACAGGGAGAGAAAAACTGTTTTTT
TRBV4-2	-	TRBJ1-6	-	CASSQDGTSGNSPLHF	TGTGCCAGCAGCCAAGACGGGACGTCCGGAAATTCACCCCTCCACTTT
TRBV4-1	TRBD2	TRBJ2-7	once	CASSQRLSAGGTYEQYF	TGCGCCAGCAGCCAACGACTCTCAGCGGGGGGCACCTACGAGCAGTACTTC
TRBV5-1	TRBD1	TRBJ2-1	-	CASSPGQGAYNEQFF	TGCGCCAGCAGCCCGGGACAGGGGGCCTACAATGAGCAGTTCTTC